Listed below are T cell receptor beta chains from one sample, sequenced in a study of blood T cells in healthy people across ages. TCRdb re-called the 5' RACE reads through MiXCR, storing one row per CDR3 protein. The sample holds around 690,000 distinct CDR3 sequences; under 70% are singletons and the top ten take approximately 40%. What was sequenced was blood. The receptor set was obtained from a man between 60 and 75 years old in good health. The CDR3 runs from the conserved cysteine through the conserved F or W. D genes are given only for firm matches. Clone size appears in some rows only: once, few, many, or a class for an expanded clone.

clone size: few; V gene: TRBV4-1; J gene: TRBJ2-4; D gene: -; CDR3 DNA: TGCGCCAGCAGCCAAGATCAGGGAACCAAAAACATTCAGTACTTC; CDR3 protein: CASSQDQGTKNIQYF
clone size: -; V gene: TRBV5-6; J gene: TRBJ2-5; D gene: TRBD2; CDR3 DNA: TGTGCCAGCAACACGGGGGGACAAGAGACCCAGTACTTC; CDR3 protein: CASNTGGQETQYF
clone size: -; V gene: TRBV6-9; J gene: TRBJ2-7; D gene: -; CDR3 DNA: TGTGCCAGCAGTTATTTCACCACCTACGAGCAGTACTTC; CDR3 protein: CASSYFTTYEQYF
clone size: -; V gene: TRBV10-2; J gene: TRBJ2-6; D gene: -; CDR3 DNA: TGCGCCAGCAGTGATGTACAGGGTGCCCTATCTGGGGCCAACGTCCTGACTTTC; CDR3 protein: CASSDVQGALSGANVLTF
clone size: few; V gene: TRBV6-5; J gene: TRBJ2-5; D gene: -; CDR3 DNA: TGTGCCAGCAGTAGCGCCTCCGAGACCCAGTACTTC; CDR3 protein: CASSSASETQYF
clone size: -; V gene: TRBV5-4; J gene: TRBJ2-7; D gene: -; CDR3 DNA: TGTGCCAGCAGCTTGTATGGGGGGGCGAGCTACGAGCAGTACTTC; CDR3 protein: CASSLYGGASYEQYF
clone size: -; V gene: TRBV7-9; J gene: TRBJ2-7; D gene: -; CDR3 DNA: TGTGCCAGCAGCCTATCCGCGACATTGAACGAGCAGTACTTC; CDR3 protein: CASSLSATLNEQYF
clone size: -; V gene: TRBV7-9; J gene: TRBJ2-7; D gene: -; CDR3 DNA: TGTGCCAGCAGCTTACGAGGGGCCGATTACGAGCAGTACTTC; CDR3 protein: CASSLRGADYEQYF
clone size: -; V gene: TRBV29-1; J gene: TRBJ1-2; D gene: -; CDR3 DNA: TGCAGCGTTGTACCAGGAGGTAGCTATGGCTACACCTTC; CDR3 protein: CSVVPGGSYGYTF
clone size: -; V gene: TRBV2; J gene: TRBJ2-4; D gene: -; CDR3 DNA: TGTGCCAGCAGTGACCCAACCTCGAGGGAAGCCAAAAACATTCAGTACTTC; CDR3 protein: CASSDPTSREAKNIQYF
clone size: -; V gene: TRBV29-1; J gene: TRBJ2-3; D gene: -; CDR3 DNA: TGCAGCGTGGGGAGAGGGGCCCGAGATACGCAGTATTTT; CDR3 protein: CSVGRGARDTQYF
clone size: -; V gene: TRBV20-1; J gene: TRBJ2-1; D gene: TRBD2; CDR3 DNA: TGCAGTGCTCAAGGCGGGGGGGGTAGCTCCTACAATGAGCAGTTCTTC; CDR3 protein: CSAQGGGGSSYNEQFF
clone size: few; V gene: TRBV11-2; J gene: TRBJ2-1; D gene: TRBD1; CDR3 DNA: TGTGCCAGCAGCTCCATTCTTCCGGGACAGGGGTCCTACAATGAGCAGTTCTTC; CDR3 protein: CASSSILPGQGSYNEQFF
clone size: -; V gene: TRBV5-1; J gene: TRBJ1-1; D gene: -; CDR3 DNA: TGCGCCAGCAGCTTGCTCAACGTAGGGGACACTGAAGCTTTCTTT; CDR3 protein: CASSLLNVGDTEAFF
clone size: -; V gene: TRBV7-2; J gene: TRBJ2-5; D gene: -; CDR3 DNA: TGTGCCAGCAGCCAACGGTACCAAGAGACCCAGTACTTC; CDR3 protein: CASSQRYQETQYF
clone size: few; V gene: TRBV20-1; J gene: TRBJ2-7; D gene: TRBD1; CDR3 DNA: TGCAGTGTTTTTTCACAGGGGATTAAGTACGAGCAGTACTTC; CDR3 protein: CSVFSQGIKYEQYF
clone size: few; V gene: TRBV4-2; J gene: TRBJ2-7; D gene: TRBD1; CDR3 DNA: TGTGCCAGCAGCCAAGAAGTTACAGGGGGCTTTTACGAGCAGTACTTC; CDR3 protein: CASSQEVTGGFYEQYF
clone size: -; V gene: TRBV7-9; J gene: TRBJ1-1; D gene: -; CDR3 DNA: TGTGCCAGCAGCTCCCTAGACACTGAAGCTTTCTTT; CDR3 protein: CASSSLDTEAFF
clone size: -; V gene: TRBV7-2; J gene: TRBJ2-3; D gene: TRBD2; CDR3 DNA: TGTGCCAGCAGCTTAGCACTAGCGGGGGGAAATACGCAGTATTTT; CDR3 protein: CASSLALAGGNTQYF
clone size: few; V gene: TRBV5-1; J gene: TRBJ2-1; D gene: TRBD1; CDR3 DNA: TGCGCCAGCAGCTTGGAGGGGACAGTAACCAATGAGCAGTTCTTC; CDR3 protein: CASSLEGTVTNEQFF
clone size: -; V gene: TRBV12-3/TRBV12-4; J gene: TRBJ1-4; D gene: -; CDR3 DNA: TGTGCCAGCAGTCCTTGGGGGGGGGCTAATGAAAAACTGTTTTTT; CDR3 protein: CASSPWGGANEKLFF
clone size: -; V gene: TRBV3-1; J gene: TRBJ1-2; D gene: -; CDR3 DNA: TGTGCCAGCAGCCAAGATCCGGTCTTCGGCTACACCTTC; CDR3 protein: CASSQDPVFGYTF
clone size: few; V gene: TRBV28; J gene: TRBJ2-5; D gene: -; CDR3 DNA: TGTGCCAGCATCAGGCAAGCCCGAGGGACCCAGTACTTC; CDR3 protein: CASIRQARGTQYF
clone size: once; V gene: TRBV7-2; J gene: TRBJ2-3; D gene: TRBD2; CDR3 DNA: TGTGCCAGCAGCTTAAAAACGATGCGACTAGCGGGGGATTCCCCAGATACGCAGTATTTT; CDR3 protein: CASSLKTMRLAGDSPDTQYF
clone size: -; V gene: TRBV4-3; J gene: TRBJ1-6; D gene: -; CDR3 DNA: TGCGCCAGCAGCCAAGAGGGGGAGGCTAATTCACCCCTCCACTTT; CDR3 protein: CASSQEGEANSPLHF
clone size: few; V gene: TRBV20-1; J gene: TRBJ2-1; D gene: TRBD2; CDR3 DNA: TGCAGTGCTAGAGGAGAAGAAGCGGGAACATACAATGAGCAGTTCTTC; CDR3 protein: CSARGEEAGTYNEQFF
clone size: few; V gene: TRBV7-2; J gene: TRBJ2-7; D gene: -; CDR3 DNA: TGTGCCAGCAGCGTTAAACACCCTCTCAACGAGCAGTACTTC; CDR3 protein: CASSVKHPLNEQYF
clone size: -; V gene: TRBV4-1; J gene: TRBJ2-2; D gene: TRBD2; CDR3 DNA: TGCGCCAGCAGCCAAGATCGCCTAGCGGGGGGGCGGACCGGGGAGCTGTTTTTT; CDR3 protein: CASSQDRLAGGRTGELFF
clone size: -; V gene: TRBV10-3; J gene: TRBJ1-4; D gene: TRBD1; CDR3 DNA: TGTGCCATCAGATCCCAGGGGGATAATGAAAAACTGTTTTTT; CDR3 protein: CAIRSQGDNEKLFF
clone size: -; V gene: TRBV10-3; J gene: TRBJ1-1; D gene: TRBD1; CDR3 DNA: TGTGCCATCAGCGGTGCGACAGGGAGGTCGGCTTTCTTT; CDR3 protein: CAISGATGRSAFF